The 15 T cell receptor beta chains reported below all come from one sample, sequenced in a study of T cell responses to AZD1222 COVID-19 vaccine (dated by TCRdb to 2020 to 2023). The sample's time point label, in plain terms: baseline before first vaccination. The library was made by the immunoSEQ multiplex PCR assay. Not all clones reach the TCRdb copy of this immuneACCESS table, which keeps in-frame sequences only. Checked studies attribute under half of the gap to unresolved V genes and leave the rest unexplained. In all, the sample holds fewer than 75,000 clones, and roughly 85% of those were seen once. Of the sample, roughly 19% is held by the ten largest clones. The input for sequencing was peripheral blood, taken on day 0 of AZD1222 vaccination. The receptors were gathered from an adult in good health.

The rearrangement joins TRBV5-1 to TRBJ1-2; no reliable D call. Germline CDR1 reads SGHRS; CDR2 reads YFSETQ. There are 13 residues in the CDR3. V was trimmed by 9 bases and J by 4 bases, leaving 16 bases between them. DNA of the CDR3: TGCGCCAAAGGAATTGACCGCAGCTATGGCTACACCTTC. The encoded protein is CAKGIDRSYGYTF.

This clone was counted a single time. CDR3 nucleotides: TGTGCCAGCGGAAGACAGGGCACCTACGAGCAGTACTTC. Residues: CASGRQGTYEQYF. The V call is TRBV6-5, the J call TRBJ2-7; 7 bases fit TRBD1. This CDR3 has 13 residues. J lost 2 bases, V lost 8 bases, and 6 bases had no gene match. CDR1 MNHEY and CDR2 SVGAGI come from the germline V gene.

V usage is TRBV5-1 and J usage is TRBJ1-2; D might be TRBD1 (6 bases). The CDR3 runs to 17 residues. Germline V CDR1 and CDR2: SGHRS, YFSETQ. V lost 5 bases to trimming and J lost 5 bases, with 25 bases between them. The CDR3: CASRSGPGAIRSYGYTF. In DNA form, the CDR3 reads TGCGCCAGCAGATCGGGACCAGGGGCTATACGGTCGTATGGCTACACCTTC.

This chain links TRBV29-1 with TRBJ1-6; 8 bases align to TRBD1. The length of the CDR3 is 14 residues. V lost 4 bases, J lost 6 bases, and 5 bases stayed unmatched. Germline V CDR1 and CDR2: SQVTM, ANQGSEA. The CDR3 nucleotides are TGCAGCGTTGTCGAAGGACAGGGTAATTCACCCCTCCACTTT. Translating gives CSVVEGQGNSPLHF.

The rearrangement uses TRBV3-1 (or the pseudogene TRBV3-2) and TRBJ2-7, with D tentatively TRBD2 (5 bases). V dropped 0 bases and J dropped 0 bases, with 9 bases sitting between them. The CDR3 consists of 15 residues. Germline V gene lookup returns CDR1 LGHDT and CDR2 YNNKEL (reference sequence). CDR3 DNA sequence: TGTGCCAGCAGCCAAGATCGACTAAGCTCCTACGAGCAGTACTTC. It is translated as CASSQDRLSSYEQYF.

The gene calls are TRBV19 and TRBJ1-5; D remains unclear. The germline V and J ends were trimmed by 3 bases and 0 bases, with 9 bases remaining between them. Per the germline V gene, CDR1 is LNHDA and CDR2 is SQIVND (reference sequence). There are 15 residues in the CDR3. In nucleotides, the CDR3 is TGTGCCAGTAGTATCGGGCAGGCTAGCAATCAGCCCCAGCATTTT. Residues: CASSIGQASNQPQHF.

V gene TRBV5-4 combines with J gene TRBJ2-1; D is possibly TRBD1 (6 bases). Trimming cost V 2 bases and J 1 base, with 10 bases left between them. The CDR3 contains 15 residues. The germline gives CDR1 SGHNT, CDR2 YYREEE (reference sequence). CDR3 DNA: TGTGCCAGCAGCTTTGGGGGCAGGTCCTACAATGAGCAGTTCTTC. Amino acid sequence: CASSFGGRSYNEQFF.

The chain combines TRBV6-5 with TRBJ2-3, with D possibly being TRBD2 (6 bases). The V and J ends lost 2 bases and 7 bases respectively, with 13 bases between them. The CDR3 is 14 amino acids. Germline values: CDR1 MNHEY, CDR2 SVGAGI. The CDR3 here is CASSYVGGENTQYF. The DNA for the CDR3 is TGTGCCAGCAGTTACGTGGGGGGTGAAAATACGCAGTATTTT.

V usage is TRBV11-1 and J usage is TRBJ1-1; D remains unclear. V was trimmed by 7 bases and J by 7 bases, leaving 10 bases between them. The CDR3 totals 11 residues. Germline values: CDR1 SGHAT, CDR2 FQDESV (reference sequence). The CDR3 reads CASKRSGEAFF. The CDR3 DNA follows: TGTGCCAGCAAGCGATCAGGTGAAGCTTTCTTT.

This chain connects TRBV5-6 to TRBJ1-2; 8 bases are shared with TRBD1. Looked up from germline, CDR1 is SGHDT and CDR2 is YYEEEE. V shed 0 bases, J shed 1 base, and the junction held 8 bases outside the gene matches. The CDR3 covers 17 residues. For the CDR3, the DNA is TGTGCCAGCAGCTTGGTATTTCAGGGGGCCCTTAACTATGGCTACACCTTC. It is translated as CASSLVFQGALNYGYTF.

The chain uses TRBV6-6 and TRBJ2-7; no definite D call. V lost 5 bases and J 0 bases, leaving 11 bases between the germline ends. Per the germline V gene, CDR1 is MNHNY and CDR2 is SVGAGI (reference sequence). The CDR3 consists of 14 residues. CDR3 sequence: CASSVDLSSYEQYF. DNA for the CDR3: TGTGCCAGCAGTGTAGACCTAAGCTCCTACGAGCAGTACTTC.

This clone was observed a handful of times. This chain links TRBV7-6 with TRBJ2-7; TRBD2 aligns across 10 bases. J lost 3 bases, V lost 5 bases, and 10 bases had no gene match. Germline V CDR1 and CDR2: SGHVS, FNYEAQ. This CDR3 region has 16 residues. The CDR3 is CASSDHLAGGHYEQYF. CDR3 bases: TGTGCCAGCAGCGACCACTTAGCGGGGGGCCACTACGAGCAGTACTTC. Supplemented by reference TRBV7-6 and TRBJ2-7, the full variable domain reads GAGVSQSPRYKVTKRGQDVALRCDPISGHVSLYWYRQALGQGPEFLTYFNYEAQQDKSGLPNDRFSAERPEGSISTLTIQRTEQRDSAMYRCASSDHLAGGHYEQYFGPGTRLTVT.

The chain has TRBV2 and TRBJ1-2; TRBD1 might be the D (5 bases). This CDR3 has 14 residues. Germline V gene sequence: CDR1 SNHLY, CDR2 FYNNEI. V lost 3 bases and J lost 7, with 15 bases in between. CDR3 in amino acids: CASSDLEWGSGYTF. The CDR3 DNA follows: TGTGCCAGCAGTGATCTGGAGTGGGGGAGTGGCTACACCTTC.

The gene calls are TRBV5-4 and TRBJ1-1, with D hard to call. V lost 4 bases and J lost 1, with 14 bases in between. The CDR3 totals 15 residues. Germline-derived CDR1 and CDR2 are SGHNT and YYREEE (reference sequence). The CDR3 spells CASSAQRGSNTEAFF. DNA for the CDR3: TGTGCCAGCAGCGCCCAGAGAGGGTCGAACACTGAAGCTTTCTTT.

This clone was detected only a few times. The genes are TRBV5-1 and TRBJ2-5; 8 nucleotides match TRBD1. CDR1 and CDR2 (germline): SGHRS, YFSETQ. J gave up 2 bases and V 7 bases, and 7 bases lay outside the gene matches. The CDR3 sequence is 14 residues long. CDR3 region: CASGRTGSQETQYF. For the CDR3, the DNA is TGCGCCAGCGGAAGGACAGGGTCACAAGAGACCCAGTACTTC.